The T cell receptor beta chain described here comes from a study of cytomegalovirus exposure and HLA in healthy donors. Across the whole study: In an early release, HLA-typed donors contributed tens of millions of unique TCR sequences. When 398 donors were genotyped, around 77% of them were found to fall in the Caucasian-associated ancestry cluster.

This CDR3 is built from 14 residues. V dropped 5 bases and J dropped 4 bases, with 12 bases sitting between them. In germline, CDR1 is SGDLS, CDR2 YYNGEE. This clone is a singleton in its sample. Its antigen is unidentified. With 60 Vbeta and 13 Jbeta primers, the PCR was carried out. The assay was immunoSEQ multiplex PCR, and TCRdb's table has in-frame clones only and misses some. The repertoire holds about 150,000 clones, around 66% seen once, with less than 3.5% in the top ten. Study-level findings and limits: The productive fraction for most TCR beta V segments was about 90% or about 30% in an earlier analysis.

V and J are TRBV9 and TRBJ1-4; D is perhaps TRBD1 (6 bases). This clonotype was sampled from a woman aged 25 to 39 in good health and CMV-seropositive. The sequencing input was PBMCs. For the CDR3, the DNA is TGTGCCAGCAGGGGGAGGGGGGTTAATGAAAAACTGTTTTTT. This gives the protein CASRGRGVNEKLFF.